What follows are 21 T cell receptor beta chains derived from one specimen sequenced in a study of blood T cell repertoires in COVID-19 (dated by TCRdb to between 2020 and 2021). Library preparation was by the immunoSEQ multiplex PCR assay. Held by TCRdb, this immuneACCESS table contains in-frame sequences only and omits some clones. Under half of the omission traces to an unresolved V gene where checked; the cause of the rest is unknown. Here the sample has about 120,000 clones; approximately 89% occur a single time. The biggest ten clones account for 10% of the sample. The sample consisted of peripheral blood. Receptors originate from a man in his fifties or sixties with acute or convalescent COVID-19.

This clone appeared a few times. CDR3 residues: CASSLEPMNTEAFF. The DNA of the CDR3 is TGCGCCAGCAGCTTGGAGCCGATGAACACTGAAGCTTTCTTT. J is TRBJ1-1 and V is TRBV5-1, with unresolved D. V was shortened by 0 bases and J by 0 bases, with 6 bases between the two germline ends. The CDR3 consists of 14 residues. Germline-derived CDR1 and CDR2 are SGHRS and YFSETQ.

The chain employs TRBV18 and TRBJ1-4; 7 bases align to TRBD1. The trim removed 3 bases at V and 10 bases at J, leaving 8 bases unmatched. This CDR3 comprises 14 residues. The germline V gene has CDR1 KGHSH and CDR2 LQKENI. The CDR3 reads CASSPQGVGGKLFF. As DNA, the CDR3 is TGTGCCAGCTCACCTCAGGGGGTTGGCGGAAAACTGTTTTTT.

V and J are TRBV6-5 and TRBJ1-6; the D is unclear. Trimming pared 5 bases from V and 10 bases from J, leaving 15 bases between. The CDR3 has 14 residues. Germline V gene data show CDR1 as MNHEY and CDR2 as SVGAGI. CDR3 residues: CASSPPGGYSPLHF. CDR3 DNA: TGTGCCAGCAGTCCCCCCGGCGGGTACTCACCCCTCCACTTT.

This sequence joins TRBV10-1 and TRBJ2-3, with 10 bases that match TRBD2. Germline loops: CDR1 WNHNN, CDR2 SYGVQD (reference sequence). This CDR3 spans 17 amino acids. V gave up 0 bases and J gave up 0 bases; unmatched junction bases: 3. The CDR3 loop reads CASSESVAGGSTDTQYF. The CDR3 region has the DNA TGCGCCAGCAGTGAGTCGGTAGCGGGGGGAAGCACAGATACGCAGTATTTT.

V usage is TRBV9 and J usage is TRBJ2-2; TRBD2 aligns across 7 bases. Germline V CDR1 and CDR2: SGDLS, YYNGEE. The CDR3 contains 15 residues. Losses at the gene ends were 5 bases for V and 4 bases for J; bases not matched to a gene: 8. The CDR3 DNA reads TGTGCCAGCAGGGGGATTGGCGGGGGCACCGGGGAGCTGTTTTTT. Encoded protein: CASRGIGGGTGELFF. Complete variable domain (other parts from reference TRBV9 and TRBJ2-2): DSGVTQTPKHLITATGQRVTLRCSPRSGDLSVYWYQQSLDQGLQFLIQYYNGEERAKGNILERFSAQQFPDLHSELNLSSLELGDSALYFCASRGIGGGTGELFFGEGSRLTVL.

CDR3 sequence: CASSLVGSSGANVLTF. The DNA of the CDR3 is TGTGCCAGCTCACTGGTGGGCAGCTCTGGGGCCAACGTCCTGACTTTC. This rearrangement joins TRBV18 to TRBJ2-6; the D is unclear. This CDR3 contains 16 residues. Per the germline V gene, CDR1 is KGHSH and CDR2 is LQKENI. V gave up 4 bases and J gave up 0 bases, with 10 bases separating them.

The chain joins TRBV6-4 to TRBJ1-2, with 7 bases identical to TRBD1. The CDR3 contains 14 residues. CDR1 is MRHNA and CDR2 is SNTAGT in the germline V gene. V dropped 5 bases and J dropped 4; count of bases not matched to a gene: 7. The CDR3, as DNA: TGTGCCAGCAGTAGGGACAGCAACACCTATGGCTACACCTTC. It translates to CASSRDSNTYGYTF.

The chain recombines TRBV5-1 with TRBJ1-3; D unresolved. V lost 2 bases to trimming and J lost 1 base, with 7 bases between them. Germline V lookup: CDR1 SGHRS, CDR2 YFSETQ. This CDR3 region has 14 residues. The DNA of the CDR3 is TGCGCCAGCAGCTTAGAGGGATCTGGAAACACCATATATTTT. Protein: CASSLEGSGNTIYF.

The CDR3, as DNA: TGCGCCAGCAGCCCCGGGGGAGTCTCTGGAAACACCATATATTTT. Translated, it gives CASSPGGVSGNTIYF. The chain employs TRBV5-1 and TRBJ1-3; tentative D call: TRBD1 (5 bases). The CDR3 loop spans 15 amino acids. The V end was cut by 4 bases, the J end by 0 bases, with 11 bases between. Germline CDR1 SGHRS, CDR2 YFSETQ.

This chain links TRBV6-1 with TRBJ1-1; weak D call: TRBD1 (5 bases). Trimming stripped 2 bases from V and 1 base from J, with 11 bases between. The CDR3 consists of 15 residues. Germline CDR1 MNHNS, CDR2 SASEGT. The CDR3 DNA is TGTGCCAGCAGTGAACCAGGGTTCGGGAACACTGAAGCTTTCTTT. Its protein is CASSEPGFGNTEAFF.

This clone came up many times. J is TRBJ2-1 and V is TRBV2; 9 positions match TRBD2. The CDR3 totals 14 residues. Trimming cost V 3 bases and J 12 bases; bases outside gene matches: 9. Germline assignment: CDR1 SNHLY and CDR2 FYNNEI. The CDR3 is CASSDQVGGRGQFF. Here the CDR3 DNA reads TGTGCCAGCAGTGATCAAGTCGGCGGGAGGGGGCAGTTCTTC.

In regard to this clone: One end of the junction fails to match germline, which may point to a read error. The genes are TRBV13 and TRBJ1-1, with TRBD1 matching 9 bases. Germline V gives CDR1 PRHDT, CDR2 FYEKMQ (reference sequence). This CDR3 region has 13 residues. In nucleotides, the CDR3 is TGTACCAGCAGCTTAGACAGGGGGACTGAAGCTTTCTTT. It translates to CTSSLDRGTEAFF.

This clone is a singleton in its sample. This chain links TRBV19 with TRBJ2-2; D possibly corresponds to TRBD1 (5 bases). CDR3 length equals 13 residues. Trimming shortened V by 9 bases and J by 1 base, and 9 bases separated the two germline ends. From germline, CDR1 is LNHDA and CDR2 SQIVND (reference sequence). The CDR3 bases are TGTGCCAGCGAAAGGGGGAACACCGGGGAGCTGTTTTTT. Its protein product is CASERGNTGELFF.

The chain links TRBV28 to TRBJ1-5, with D unresolved. The CDR3 length is 18 residues. From germline, CDR1 is MDHEN and CDR2 SYDVKM. V was shortened by 4 bases and J by 3 bases, with 22 bases between the two germline ends. The CDR3: CASSSLRVGRVPNQPQHF. The CDR3 coding sequence is TGTGCCAGCAGTTCTCTCCGGGTAGGGAGGGTACCCAATCAGCCCCAGCATTTT.

This clone was seen a single time. This chain joins TRBV21-1 and TRBJ1-2. TRBV21-1 has pseudogene status. This CDR3 has 13 residues. In DNA, the CDR3 is TGTGCCAGCAGCAAACCGGGTCTCTATGGCTACACCTTC. It yields the protein CASSKPGLYGYTF.

This chain joins TRBV4-1 and TRBJ1-2; D perhaps matches TRBD1 (5 bases). This CDR3 has 15 residues. The germline V and J ends were trimmed by 0 bases and 7 bases, with 15 bases remaining between them. Germline values: CDR1 MGHRA, CDR2 YSYEKL. The CDR3 DNA is TGCGCCAGCAGCCAAGAATCTTCAGGGCCAGCTGGCTACACCTTC. Translating gives CASSQESSGPAGYTF.

The chain carries TRBV18 and TRBJ1-1; 8 nucleotides match TRBD1. After removal of 3 bases from V and 0 bases from J, the junction contained 6 bases not matched to a gene. The CDR3 has 16 amino acids. The germline gives CDR1 KGHSH, CDR2 LQKENI. As DNA, the CDR3 is TGTGCCAGCTCACCGTCCCGGGACAGGATGAACACTGAAGCTTTCTTT. Residues: CASSPSRDRMNTEAFF.

The V and J genes are TRBV11-2 and TRBJ2-7; 9 bases are a match to TRBD2. Trimming cost V 3 bases and J 5 bases; bases outside gene matches: 8. Germline values: CDR1 SGHAT, CDR2 FQNNGV. The CDR3 is 15 amino acids. The chain's CDR3 is CASSFLRSGSDEQYF. CDR3 in DNA: TGTGCCAGCAGCTTTCTGCGTAGCGGGAGCGACGAGCAGTACTTC.

The gene calls are TRBV5-4 and TRBJ2-5; a weak D match, TRBD2 (6 bases). This CDR3 has 14 residues. CDR1 and CDR2 (germline): SGHNT, YYREEE (reference sequence). Deletions cut 4 bases from V and 2 bases from J, with 12 bases between. The CDR3 is CASSRRAVQETQYF. CDR3 nucleotides: TGTGCCAGCAGCCGGAGGGCCGTACAAGAGACCCAGTACTTC.

This sequence joins TRBV6-5 and TRBJ1-5; D possibly corresponds to TRBD1 (5 bases). V lost 5 bases, J lost 3 bases, and 11 bases lay in between. The CDR3 runs to 14 residues. Germline CDR1 reads MNHEY; CDR2 reads SVGAGI. CDR3 sequence (DNA): TGTGCCAGCAGTCGTGACAGTGCCAATCAGCCCCAGCATTTT. Translation gives CASSRDSANQPQHF.

The table lists this clone with a few counts. V usage is TRBV6-6 and J usage is TRBJ2-7; a weak D match, TRBD1 (6 bases). Between the trimmed V and J ends, which lost 4 bases and 4 bases, there was a span of 8 bases. Germline V CDR1 and CDR2: MNHNY, SVGAGI (reference sequence). This CDR3 contains 12 residues. As DNA, the CDR3 is TGTGCCAGCAGTTTAACAGGGTACGAGCAGTACTTC. Protein product: CASSLTGYEQYF.